The 20 T cell receptor beta chains below come from one sample, sequenced in a study of beta chain features in type 1 diabetes. The authors reverse transcribed all of the isolated RNA, so sequencing captured expressed TCRB transcripts. The method was immunoSEQ multiplex PCR; TCRdb's version includes in-frame clones alone and lacks a portion of them. This repertoire shows some 360,000 clones, around 19% found once; its top ten account for under 0.055%. What was sequenced was naive CD4+ T cells from blood. The receptors shown here come from a woman aged 18-29 years in good health.

This clone was observed a few times. The chain carries TRBV9 and TRBJ1-1, with D possibly matching TRBD1 (6 bases). The CDR3 length is 15 residues. Germline loops: CDR1 SGDLS, CDR2 YYNGEE. Trimming cost V 3 bases and J 0 bases, with 12 bases left between them. For the CDR3, the DNA is TGTGCCAGCAGCGCAACAGGGAATATGAACACTGAAGCTTTCTTT. Its translation: CASSATGNMNTEAFF.

The chain carries TRBV6-5 and TRBJ2-7; TRBD1 aligns across 7 bases. The germline V gene encodes CDR1 MNHEY and CDR2 SVGAGI. With 6 bases clipped from V and 4 bases from J, the junction kept 6 bases outside the gene matches. This CDR3 is built from 13 residues. CDR3 region: CASRLDREYEQYF. DNA for the CDR3: TGTGCCAGCAGACTCGACAGGGAATACGAGCAGTACTTC.

The chain employs TRBV7-2 and TRBJ2-1; TRBD1 matches 7 bases. The germline V gene encodes CDR1 SGHTA and CDR2 FQGNSA. The CDR3 length is 15 residues. Trimming removed 5 bases from V and 4 bases from J; junction bases left unmatched: 8. As DNA, the CDR3 is TGTGCCAGCAGCCCTCGACAGGGCCTTTACAATGAGCAGTTCTTC. Translation gives CASSPRQGLYNEQFF.

This rearrangement joins TRBV6-6 to TRBJ1-2; 11 nucleotides align to TRBD1. This CDR3 comprises 15 residues. CDR1 and CDR2 from the germline V gene are MNHNY and SVGAGI (reference sequence). V lost 4 bases and J lost 4; bases outside the gene matches: 5. This CDR3 is CASSWGDRGGYGYTF. DNA of the CDR3: TGTGCCAGCAGTTGGGGGGACAGGGGGGGCTATGGCTACACCTTC.

This clone has only a few counts. This chain uses TRBV7-2 with TRBJ2-7; the D gene is possibly TRBD1 (8 bases). Germline values: CDR1 SGHTA, CDR2 FQGNSA. This CDR3 has 14 residues. The V gene lost 3 bases and the J gene lost 5 bases, with 14 bases spanning the gap. CDR3 residues: CASSFATGGDEQYF. The CDR3 bases are TGTGCCAGCAGCTTCGCCACAGGGGGGGACGAGCAGTACTTC.

V gene TRBV5-6 combines with J gene TRBJ1-2; 7 bases are shared with TRBD1. There are 13 residues in the CDR3. Losses at the gene ends were 1 base for V and 6 bases for J; bases not matched to a gene: 3. Germline CDR1 SGHDT, CDR2 YYEEEE. CDR3 nucleotides: TGTGCCAGCAGCTTGAGACAGGGTGATGGCTACACCTTC. Its protein product is CASSLRQGDGYTF.

V usage is TRBV30 and J usage is TRBJ2-3, with D hard to call. This CDR3 spans 13 amino acids. V was clipped by 4 bases and J by 1 base, with 9 bases between them. Germline assignment: CDR1 GTSNPN and CDR2 SVGIG (reference sequence). The CDR3 reads CAWTGVGTDTQYF. In nucleotides, the CDR3 is TGTGCCTGGACCGGAGTGGGCACAGATACGCAGTATTTT. Complete variable domain (other parts from reference TRBV30 and TRBJ2-3): SQTIHQWPATLVQPVGSPLSLECTVEGTSNPNLYWYRQAAGRGLQLLFYSVGIGQISSEVPQNLSASRPQDRQFILSSKKLLLSDSGFYLCAWTGVGTDTQYFGPGTRLTVL.

There are a few counts of this clone. The rearrangement uses TRBV5-7 and TRBJ2-7; TRBD1 might be the D (6 bases). TRBV5-7 is given ORF status, its function remaining uncertain. CDR3 length equals 17 residues. V dropped 3 bases and J dropped 3 bases, with 22 bases sitting between them. The CDR3 region is CASSSTQTGYSIYEQYF. As DNA, the CDR3 is TGTGCCAGCAGCTCCACTCAGACAGGATATTCGATCTACGAGCAGTACTTC.

V and J are TRBV5-1 and TRBJ2-1; 13 bases agree with TRBD2. CDR1 is SGHRS and CDR2 is YFSETQ in the germline V gene. This CDR3 contains 16 residues. V lost 6 bases, J lost 1 base, and 4 bases stayed unmatched. CDR3 amino acids: CASTGGLAGSYNEQFF. DNA for the CDR3: TGCGCCAGCACCGGGGGACTAGCGGGGTCCTACAATGAGCAGTTCTTC.

This chain links TRBV7-2 with TRBJ2-7, with D possibly matching TRBD1 (6 bases). CDR1 is SGHTA and CDR2 is FQGNSA in the germline V gene. The CDR3 loop spans 12 amino acids. Trimming took off 5 bases at V and 6 bases at J, with 11 bases between the two ends. This CDR3 is CASSGQGGEQYF. The CDR3 coding sequence is TGTGCCAGCAGCGGGCAAGGGGGCGAGCAGTACTTC.

V usage is TRBV5-1 and J usage is TRBJ2-5; 13 bases align to TRBD2. This CDR3 has 15 amino acids. The germline V gene encodes CDR1 SGHRS and CDR2 YFSETQ. Trimming at V came to 6 bases and at J to 5 bases, leaving 7 bases not matched to a gene. DNA of the CDR3: TGCGCCAGCACAAAAAGACTAGCGGGAGGTGAGACCCAGTACTTC. Amino acids: CASTKRLAGGETQYF.

The gene calls are TRBV5-1 and TRBJ1-2; D ambiguous. The CDR3 covers 13 residues. Germline values: CDR1 SGHRS, CDR2 YFSETQ. Trimming cost V 0 bases and J 4 bases, with 7 bases left between them. The CDR3 spells CASSLGGSYGYTF. As DNA, the CDR3 is TGCGCCAGCAGCTTGGGCGGGAGCTATGGCTACACCTTC.

This clone was observed a handful of times. The chain employs TRBV5-1 and TRBJ2-3; a possible D gene is TRBD1 (6 bases). Germline loops: CDR1 SGHRS, CDR2 YFSETQ. V lost 2 bases and J 4 bases, leaving 11 bases between the germline ends. The CDR3 runs 14 residues. Here the CDR3 DNA reads TGCGCCAGCAGCTTAACCGGACAGCCAGATACGCAGTATTTT. This encodes CASSLTGQPDTQYF.

This clone has a handful of counts. This rearrangement joins TRBV18 to TRBJ2-1; 8 bases line up with TRBD1. Unmatched junction bases numbered 13, after V lost 8 bases and J lost 4 bases. The germline V gene encodes CDR1 KGHSH and CDR2 LQKENI. CDR3 length: 16 amino acids. The CDR3 loop is CASAGGWTGLYNEQFF. CDR3 DNA sequence: TGTGCCAGCGCCGGTGGATGGACAGGGCTTTACAATGAGCAGTTCTTC.

Written as DNA, the CDR3 is TGTGCCAGCCGCTCTGGGGCCAACGTCCTGACTTTC. It codes for CASRSGANVLTF. The chain uses TRBV9 and TRBJ2-6; D ambiguous. Germline V lookup: CDR1 SGDLS, CDR2 YYNGEE. V lost 7 bases and J 0 bases, leaving 2 bases between the germline ends. The CDR3 spans 12 residues. The full variable domain, rest sourced from reference TRBV9 and TRBJ2-6, is DSGVTQTPKHLITATGQRVTLRCSPRSGDLSVYWYQQSLDQGLQFLIQYYNGEERAKGNILERFSAQQFPDLHSELNLSSLELGDSALYFCASRSGANVLTFGAGSRLTVL.

In its sample, this clone was seen a few times. V is TRBV5-1 and J is TRBJ2-2; 8 bases line up with TRBD1. Trimming cost V 6 bases and J 6 bases; bases outside gene matches: 7. CDR3 length: 14 residues. Per the germline V gene, CDR1 is SGHRS and CDR2 is YFSETQ. Here the CDR3 reads CASNRGIDAGELFF. DNA for the CDR3: TGCGCCAGCAACAGGGGGATAGACGCCGGGGAGCTGTTTTTT.

This chain connects TRBV6-1 to TRBJ2-5, with 9 bases matching TRBD2. Per the germline V gene, CDR1 is MNHNS and CDR2 is SASEGT. The CDR3 consists of 18 residues. Trimming removed 2 bases from V and 0 bases from J; junction bases left unmatched: 10. This CDR3 reads CASSEFRASGMYQETQYF. In DNA form, the CDR3 reads TGTGCCAGCAGTGAATTTCGGGCTAGCGGGATGTACCAAGAGACCCAGTACTTC.

The sample holds a few counts of this clone. The V gene is TRBV11-3, the J gene TRBJ2-2; TRBD1 matches 9 bases. The CDR3 has 15 amino acids. The germline V gene encodes CDR1 SGHNT and CDR2 YENEEA. Unmatched junction bases numbered 3, after V lost 5 bases and J lost 2 bases. CDR3 in amino acids: CASSQGQGNTGELFF. In DNA, the CDR3 is TGTGCCAGCAGCCAGGGACAGGGTAACACCGGGGAGCTGTTTTTT.

The chain uses TRBV27 and TRBJ2-1; TRBD1 matches at 7 bases. CDR3 length: 14 amino acids. The ends lost 6 bases at V and 2 bases at J; junction bases unmatched: 4. The germline CDR1 and CDR2 sequences are MNHEY and SMNVEV (reference sequence). CDR3 protein: CASSRDRAYNEQFF. The DNA of the CDR3 is TGTGCCAGCAGCCGAGACAGGGCCTACAATGAGCAGTTCTTC.

This chain joins TRBV29-1 and TRBJ2-7; maybe TRBD1 (6 bases). The germline gives CDR1 SQVTM, CDR2 ANQGSEA. The ends were cut back, 2 bases at V and 3 bases at J, with 20 bases in the middle. This CDR3 has 16 amino acids. The CDR3 nucleotides read TGCAGCGTTGAATACTGGACAGTCTCCTCAAGCTACGAGCAGTACTTC. Translation: CSVEYWTVSSSYEQYF.